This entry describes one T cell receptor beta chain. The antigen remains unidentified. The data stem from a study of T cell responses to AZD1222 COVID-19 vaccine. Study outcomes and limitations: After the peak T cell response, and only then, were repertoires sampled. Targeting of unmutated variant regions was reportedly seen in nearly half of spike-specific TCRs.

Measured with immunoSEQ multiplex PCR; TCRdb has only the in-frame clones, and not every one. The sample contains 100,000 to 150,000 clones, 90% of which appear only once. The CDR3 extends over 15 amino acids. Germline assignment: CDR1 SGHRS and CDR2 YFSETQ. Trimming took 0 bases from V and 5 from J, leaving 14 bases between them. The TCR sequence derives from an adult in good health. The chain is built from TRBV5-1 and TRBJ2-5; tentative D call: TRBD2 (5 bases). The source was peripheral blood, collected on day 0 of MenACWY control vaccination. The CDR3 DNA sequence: TGCGCCAGCAGCTTGGGGTTAGCGACGGTCGAGACCCAGTACTTC. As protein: CASSLGLATVETQYF. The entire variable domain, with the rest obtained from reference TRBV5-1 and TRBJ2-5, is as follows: KAGVTQTPRYLIKTRGQQVTLSCSPISGHRSVSWYQQTPGQGLQFLFEYFSETQRNKGNFPGRFSGRQFSNSRSEMNVSTLELGDSALYLCASSLGLATVETQYFGPGTRLLVL.